Below, 2 T cell receptor beta chains from the same sample are listed, as sequenced in a study of control samples from healthy donors and cancer patients. Repertoires were generated with immunoSEQ multiplex PCR, while TCRdb's copy carries only in-frame clones and drops some. This table has 200,000 to 250,000 clones, roughly 94% appearing once. The sequenced material came from blood. These receptors all come from a man aged 50 to 60 in good health.

The chain is built from TRBV11-1 and TRBJ2-7, with 8 positions matching TRBD1. Germline V gene lookup returns CDR1 SGHAT and CDR2 FQDESV (reference sequence). Trimming at V came to 4 bases and at J to 5 bases, leaving 10 bases not matched to a gene. The CDR3 extends over 15 amino acids. The CDR3: CASSSPSTGVNEQYV. The DNA of the CDR3 is TGTGCCAGCAGCTCACCCTCGACAGGGGTAAACGAGCAGTACGTC.

The chain carries TRBV5-6 and TRBJ1-5, with D perhaps TRBD1 (5 bases). Trimming removed 3 bases from V and 5 bases from J, with 21 bases in between. Germline V gene sequence: CDR1 SGHDT, CDR2 YYEEEE. The CDR3 sequence is 17 residues long. CDR3 in amino acids: CASSSATWGRRDQPQHF. DNA for the CDR3: TGTGCCAGCAGCTCCGCCACGTGGGGGAGAAGAGATCAGCCCCAGCATTTT.